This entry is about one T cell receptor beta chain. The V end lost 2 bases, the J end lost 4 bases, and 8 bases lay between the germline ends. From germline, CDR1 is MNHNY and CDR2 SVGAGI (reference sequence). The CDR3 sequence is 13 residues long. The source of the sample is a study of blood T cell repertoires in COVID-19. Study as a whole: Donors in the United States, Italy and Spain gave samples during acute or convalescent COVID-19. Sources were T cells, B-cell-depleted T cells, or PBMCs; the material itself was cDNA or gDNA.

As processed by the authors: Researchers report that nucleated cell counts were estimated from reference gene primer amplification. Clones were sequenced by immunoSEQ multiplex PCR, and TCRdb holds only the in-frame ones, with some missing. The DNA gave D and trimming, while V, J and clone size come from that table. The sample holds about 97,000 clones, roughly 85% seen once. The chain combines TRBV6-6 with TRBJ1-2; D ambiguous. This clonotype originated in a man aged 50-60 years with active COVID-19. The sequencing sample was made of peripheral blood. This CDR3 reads CASSYVQSYGYTF. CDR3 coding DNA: TGTGCCAGCAGTTACGTACAGTCCTATGGCTACACCTTC.